A single sample gave rise to the 10 T cell receptor beta chains below, sequenced in a study of T cell responses to AZD1222 COVID-19 vaccine. Repertoires were generated with immunoSEQ multiplex PCR, while TCRdb's copy carries only in-frame clones and drops some. Here the sample spans approximately 130,000 clones, about 93% being singletons. The sample consisted of peripheral blood, taken on day 0 of AZD1222 vaccination. Every receptor here comes from an adult in good health.

Comment on this clone: The junction shows a germline mismatch at one end, possibly a read error. The V and J genes are TRBV2 and TRBJ1-2; a possible D gene is TRBD1 (5 bases). The CDR3 spans 12 residues. Germline assignment: CDR1 SNHLY and CDR2 FYNNEI. The CDR3 protein is CASSRDAASISF. The CDR3 coding sequence is TGTGCCAGCTCTCGGGACGCCGCTTCGATATCCTTC.

The chain has TRBV2 and TRBJ2-1, with 7 bases matching TRBD2. V dropped 6 bases and J dropped 8; count of bases not matched to a gene: 4. The length of the CDR3 is 12 residues. Germline assignment: CDR1 SNHLY and CDR2 FYNNEI. In DNA form, the CDR3 reads TGTGCCAGCAGGGACCGGGGGGATGAGCAGTTCTTC. Its protein product is CASRDRGDEQFF.

The chain joins TRBV5-1 to TRBJ1-1; D not resolved. Germline V gene lookup returns CDR1 SGHRS and CDR2 YFSETQ. V was shortened by 5 bases and J by 0 bases, with 8 bases between the two germline ends. CDR3 length: 13 residues. CDR3 sequence (DNA): TGCGCCAGCAGTGTCGTACTGAACACTGAAGCTTTCTTT. Its protein product is CASSVVLNTEAFF. Based on the CDR3 plus reference TRBV5-1 and TRBJ1-1, the full variable domain is KAGVTQTPRYLIKTRGQQVTLSCSPISGHRSVSWYQQTPGQGLQFLFEYFSETQRNKGNFPGRFSGRQFSNSRSEMNVSTLELGDSALYLCASSVVLNTEAFFGQGTRLTVV.

The chain uses TRBV30 and TRBJ2-3; 13 bases match TRBD2. V shed 5 bases and J 0 bases; nucleotides not matched to a gene: 8. CDR3 length: 17 residues. Germline V gene sequence: CDR1 GTSNPN, CDR2 SVGIG (reference sequence). This chain's CDR3 is CAWALAGGLSSTDTQYF. The CDR3 bases are TGTGCCTGGGCACTAGCGGGGGGGCTTTCTAGCACAGATACGCAGTATTTT.

The chain combines TRBV6-2 or TRBV6-3 with TRBJ1-1, with 7 bases identical to TRBD1. Germline CDR1 MNHEY, CDR2 SVGEGT. After removal of 0 bases from V and 8 bases from J, the junction contained 3 bases not matched to a gene. The CDR3 extends over 13 amino acids. The CDR3 protein is CASSYSTGSEAFF. The CDR3 region has the DNA TGTGCCAGCAGTTACTCGACAGGGTCAGAAGCTTTCTTT.

The table lists this clone with a count of one. The chain couples TRBV6-5 to TRBJ2-1; tentatively, D is TRBD1 (5 bases). The CDR3 length is 15 residues. V was shortened by 6 bases and J by 2 bases, with 14 bases between the two germline ends. The germline V gene encodes CDR1 MNHEY and CDR2 SVGAGI. CDR3 loop: CASSPDINPYNEQFF. The CDR3 DNA reads TGTGCCAGCAGCCCGGACATTAACCCCTACAATGAGCAGTTCTTC.

V is TRBV29-1 and J is TRBJ1-1, with a weak D call TRBD1 (5 bases). There are 13 residues in the CDR3. V lost 4 bases and J 6 bases, leaving 15 bases between the germline ends. Germline values: CDR1 SQVTM, CDR2 ANQGSEA. The CDR3 protein is CSVAQGAGSEAFF. The CDR3 DNA follows: TGCAGCGTTGCCCAGGGAGCGGGCTCTGAAGCTTTCTTT.

V gene TRBV2 combines with J gene TRBJ1-5; D may be TRBD1 (6 bases). This CDR3 spans 12 amino acids. V dropped 8 bases and J dropped 6 bases, with 11 bases sitting between them. Germline V CDR1 and CDR2: SNHLY, FYNNEI. The CDR3 region has the DNA TGTGCCAGCGGCGGGGGCGGTCAGCCCCAGCATTTT. Encoded protein: CASGGGGQPQHF.

The gene calls are TRBV15 and TRBJ1-5; D may be TRBD1 (6 bases). Deletions cut 3 bases from V and 0 bases from J, with 18 bases between. Germline assignment: CDR1 LNHNV and CDR2 YYDKDF (reference sequence). The CDR3 runs to 18 residues. DNA for the CDR3: TGTGCCACCAGCAGGGCAGGACAGTCTTATAGTAGCAATCAGCCCCAGCATTTT. The encoded protein is CATSRAGQSYSSNQPQHF.

This clone has a single count. J is TRBJ1-3 and V is TRBV9; no clear D gene. This CDR3 comprises 14 residues. Germline V gives CDR1 SGDLS, CDR2 YYNGEE. V lost 5 bases, J lost 0 bases, and 9 bases lay in between. CDR3 nucleotides: TGTGCCAGCAGTCTCGGGGTCTCTGGAAACACCATATATTTT. It translates to CASSLGVSGNTIYF.